This T cell receptor (beta chain) was recorded in a study of blood T cells in healthy people across ages. Through a sample-barcoded 5' primer and a J-beta primer mix, a second PCR was run for about 7 to 12 cycles. All cDNA molecules were each tagged by a template-switch adaptor with 12 random nucleotides. A minimum of 3 million CDR3-containing paired-end reads was obtained for each sample. TCRdb reprocessed the 5' RACE reads via MiXCR and lists one record per CDR3 protein. This table has approximately 830,000 distinct CDR3 sequences, around 62% appearing once. Germline CDR1 and CDR2: SGHAT and FQNNGV. This CDR3 region has 16 residues. V was pared by 3 bases and J by 5 bases, with 10 bases of the junction left unmatched.

This TCR came from a man aged 25-40 years in good health. Sequencing was performed on blood. The gene calls are TRBV11-2 and TRBJ2-5; 9 bases are shared with TRBD2. CDR3 in amino acids: CASSFGDLAGPETQYF. The CDR3 coding sequence is TGTGCCAGCAGCTTTGGGGATCTAGCGGGGCCTGAGACCCAGTACTTC.